This note documents a single TCR beta chain sequence. The target antigen is unknown. The CDR3 is made up of 14 amino acids. The J segment lost 3 bases and the V segment lost 6 bases, leaving 6 bases of the junction unmatched. Germline V lookup: CDR1 WNHNN, CDR2 SYGVQD (reference sequence). The data were produced by immunoSEQ multiplex PCR, yet TCRdb's version contains in-frame clones alone and is incomplete. This table has a few million clones, approximately 96% appearing once. The data were taken from a study of shared clonotypes between healthy human individuals. General study points: Sharing of clonotypes among donors was expected to vary with sequencing depth.

The sequenced sample consisted of naive CD4+ T cells sorted from blood. Specified subset: CD45RA+ positively selected. This TCR was sampled from a man younger than 30 in good health. The rearrangement uses TRBV10-1 and TRBJ2-7, with TRBD1 identical over 9 bases. In DNA form, the CDR3 reads TGCGCCAGCAGCCCGAGGACAGGGGACTACGAGCAGTACTTC. Translating gives CASSPRTGDYEQYF.